This T cell receptor (beta chain) was captured in a study of control samples from healthy donors and cancer patients. Germline values: CDR1 LGHNA, CDR2 YNFKEQ. This CDR3 region has 16 residues. J was trimmed by 5 bases and V by 3 bases; bases with no gene match: 8. Only in-frame clones appear in the TCRdb table, and some are missing; sequencing was by immunoSEQ multiplex PCR. The data contain about 82,000 clones, over 75% of them singletons. The V and J genes are TRBV4-2 and TRBJ2-5; TRBD1 agrees at 11 bases. The TCR comes from a man aged 45 to 65 in good health. The sample taken for sequencing was blood. The CDR3, as DNA: TGTGCCAGCAGCCAGAGGACAGGGGGCGCGGGGGAGACCCAGTACTTC. Translating gives CASSQRTGGAGETQYF.